The present T cell receptor (beta chain) was sequenced within a study of cytomegalovirus exposure and HLA in healthy donors. The validation cohort, a group of 90 to 150 subjects, included the donors and was separate from the approximately 700-subject first cohort. Assay used: immunoSEQ multiplex PCR; TCRdb lists only in-frame clones, some missing. The repertoire holds approximately 120,000 clones, with roughly 90% as singletons. The TCR was taken from a woman under 30 in good health and CMV-seronegative. The specimen was PBMCs.

The CDR3 coding sequence is TGTGCCAGCAGCGGAGGAGGGACTAGTGGTATCCATGAGCAGTTCTTC. The encoded protein is CASSGGGTSGIHEQFF. V gene TRBV9 combines with J gene TRBJ2-1; TRBD2 matches at 8 bases. J was trimmed by 8 bases and V by 3 bases; bases with no gene match: 13. The length of the CDR3 is 16 residues. The germline CDR1 and CDR2 sequences are SGDLS and YYNGEE.